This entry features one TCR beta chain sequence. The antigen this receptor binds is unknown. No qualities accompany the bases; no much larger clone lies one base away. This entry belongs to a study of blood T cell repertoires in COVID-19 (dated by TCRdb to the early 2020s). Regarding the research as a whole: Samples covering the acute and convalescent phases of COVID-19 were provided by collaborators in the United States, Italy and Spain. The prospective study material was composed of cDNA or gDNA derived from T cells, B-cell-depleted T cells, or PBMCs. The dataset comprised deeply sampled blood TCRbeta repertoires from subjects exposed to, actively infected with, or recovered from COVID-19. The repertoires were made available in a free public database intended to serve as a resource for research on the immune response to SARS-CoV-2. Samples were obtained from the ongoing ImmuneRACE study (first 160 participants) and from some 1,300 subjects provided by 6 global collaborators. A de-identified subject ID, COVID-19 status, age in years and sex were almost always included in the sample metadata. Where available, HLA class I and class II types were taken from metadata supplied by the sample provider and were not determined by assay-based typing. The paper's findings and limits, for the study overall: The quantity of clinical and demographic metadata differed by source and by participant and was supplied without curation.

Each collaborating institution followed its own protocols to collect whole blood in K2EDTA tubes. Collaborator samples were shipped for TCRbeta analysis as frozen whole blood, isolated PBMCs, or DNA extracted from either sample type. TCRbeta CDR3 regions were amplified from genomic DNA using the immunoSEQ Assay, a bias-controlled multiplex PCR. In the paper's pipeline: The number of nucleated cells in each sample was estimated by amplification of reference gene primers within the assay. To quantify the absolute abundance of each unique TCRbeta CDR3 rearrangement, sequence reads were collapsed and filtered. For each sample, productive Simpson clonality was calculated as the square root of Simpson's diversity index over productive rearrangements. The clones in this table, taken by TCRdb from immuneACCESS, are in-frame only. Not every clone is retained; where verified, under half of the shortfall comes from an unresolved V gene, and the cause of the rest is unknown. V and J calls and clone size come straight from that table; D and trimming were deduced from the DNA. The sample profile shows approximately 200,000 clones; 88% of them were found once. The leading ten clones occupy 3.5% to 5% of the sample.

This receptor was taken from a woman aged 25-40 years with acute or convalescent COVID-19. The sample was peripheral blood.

CDR3 protein: CASNTPWGDGYTF. In nucleotides, the sequence is TGTGCCAGCAACACCCCATGGGGAGATGGCTACACCTTC. The chain uses TRBV5-5 and TRBJ1-2; a confident D gene designation cannot be given. The CDR3 measures 13 amino acids from cysteine to phenylalanine. Of the read, only the CDR3 DNA is kept; its 39 bases are in frame from base 1. V is reduced by 6 bases and J by 6 bases, leaving a spacing of 15 bases between them. According to the germline V gene (reference sequence), CDR1 reads SGHKS and CDR2 reads YYEKEE.